This entry features one T cell receptor (beta chain) sequence. The antigen is unknown. The data derive from a study of T cell responses to AZD1222 COVID-19 vaccine. General study results and limits: It should be noted that donors were predominantly white British and more often female, and clonal diversity was possibly underestimated.

Recipients boosted at about 4 weeks or about 12 weeks are pooled. This CDR3 contains 18 residues. Germline V gene lookup returns CDR1 KGHDR and CDR2 SFDVKD. The V end was cut by 4 bases, the J end by 6 bases, with 23 bases between. TCRdb's copy holds only in-frame clones and misses some; the assay was immunoSEQ multiplex PCR. Among fewer than 100,000 clones listed, around nine tenths were seen once. This chain connects TRBV24-1 to TRBJ1-4, with D possibly matching TRBD1 (5 bases). Sequenced material: peripheral blood, taken 28 days after the second AZD1222 dose. This clonotype was sampled from an adult who received the AZD1222 COVID-19 vaccine. The CDR3: CATSDSSAAGAGYEKLFF. CDR3 nucleotides: TGTGCCACCAGTGACTCGTCCGCCGCCGGGGCCGGGTATGAAAAACTGTTTTTT.